A single T cell receptor beta chain is shown here with its context. The germline V gene has CDR1 SGDLS and CDR2 YYNGEE. V lost 4 bases to trimming and J lost 4 bases, with 21 bases between them. The CDR3 loop spans 17 amino acids. The sample originates from a study of T cells in Graves' hyperthyroidism and ophthalmopathy. The study defined stable Graves' hyperthyroidism as no ophthalmopathy progression within 18 months. It was RNA transcripts that yielded the amplified TCR beta CDR3 regions. A first-round RT-PCR of the TCR CDR3 used the HTBI primer set. TCRdb re-analysed the multiplex PCR reads in MiXCR, keeping a single row per CDR3 protein. The sample includes 500,000 to 650,000 distinct CDR3 sequences, 12% to 15% of them seen just once.

The receptor was isolated from a woman between 40 and 55 years old with Graves' hyperthyroidism. The chain carries TRBV9 and TRBJ2-1, with a possible D match to TRBD2 (7 bases). Material for sequencing was blood. CDR3 region: CASSPEGGGTVYNEQFF. The CDR3 DNA reads TGTGCCAGCAGCCCGGAGGGGGGAGGGACGGTTTACAATGAGCAGTTCTTC.